This T cell receptor (beta chain) comes out of a study of cytomegalovirus exposure and HLA in healthy donors. Study-wide results and limits: Several of the most significant clusters appeared linked to common viral pathogens, based on a later analysis. Per a prior analysis, the majority of TCR beta V segments were productive roughly 87% or roughly 30% of the time.

Use of 60 Vbeta and 13 Jbeta primers characterized the PCR. Measured with immunoSEQ multiplex PCR; TCRdb has only the in-frame clones, and not every one. The sample has over 150,000 clones, around 69% seen once. Samples came from healthy bone marrow donors. V lost 8 bases and J 3 bases, leaving 16 bases between the germline ends. Germline lookup yields CDR1 MNHEY and CDR2 SVGAGI. CDR3 length: 14 residues. This clone was recorded a few times. Antigen specificity is unknown. Sequencing used PBMCs. The V and J genes are TRBV6-5 and TRBJ2-5, with a possible D match to TRBD2 (6 bases). The sequence was collected from a man aged 60 to 69 in good health and CMV-seronegative. CDR3 sequence (DNA): TGTGCCAGCCAAAGCCGGGACTTCGAAGAGACCCAGTACTTC. This codes for CASQSRDFEETQYF.